This T cell receptor beta chain was profiled in a study of T cells in Graves' hyperthyroidism and ophthalmopathy. At the level of the study: Peripheral blood was taken when the disease was first diagnosed, before any treatment began.

About this clonotype itself: Antigen unknown.

Study-wide results and caveats: Ophthalmopathy stood apart from stable hyperthyroidism in a 13 V-J model. Blood held most thyroid clonotypes expanded above 0.001 frequency.

Amplification of TCR beta CDR3 regions used RNA as the template. The study used the HTBI primer set for a first-round RT-PCR of the TCR CDR3. TCRdb itself ran the multiplex PCR reads through MiXCR, one entry per CDR3 protein. The sample has a few hundred thousand distinct CDR3 sequences, around 19% seen once. There are 16 residues in the CDR3. The germline V gene encodes CDR1 MNHEY and CDR2 SMNVEV (reference sequence). V gave up 4 bases and J gave up 4 bases, with 16 bases separating them. This TCR came from a man aged 35 to 55 with Graves' hyperthyroidism. The specimen was blood. The gene calls are TRBV27 and TRBJ2-2; D ambiguous. CDR3 sequence reads: CASSSPGGGFTGELFF. The CDR3 DNA follows: TGTGCCAGCAGTTCCCCGGGCGGTGGGTTCACCGGGGAGCTGTTTTTT.